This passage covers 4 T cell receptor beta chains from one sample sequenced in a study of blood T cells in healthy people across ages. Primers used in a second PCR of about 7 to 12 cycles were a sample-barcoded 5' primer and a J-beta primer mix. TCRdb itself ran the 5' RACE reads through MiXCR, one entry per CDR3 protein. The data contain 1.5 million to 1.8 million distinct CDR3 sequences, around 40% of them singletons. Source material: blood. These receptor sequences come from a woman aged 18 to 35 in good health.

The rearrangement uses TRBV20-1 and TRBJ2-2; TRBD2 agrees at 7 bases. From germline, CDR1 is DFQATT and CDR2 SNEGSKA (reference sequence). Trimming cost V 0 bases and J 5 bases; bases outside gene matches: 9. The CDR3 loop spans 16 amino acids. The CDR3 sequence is CSARDQRGRATGELFF. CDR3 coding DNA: TGCAGTGCTAGAGATCAACGGGGGAGGGCTACCGGGGAGCTGTTTTTT.

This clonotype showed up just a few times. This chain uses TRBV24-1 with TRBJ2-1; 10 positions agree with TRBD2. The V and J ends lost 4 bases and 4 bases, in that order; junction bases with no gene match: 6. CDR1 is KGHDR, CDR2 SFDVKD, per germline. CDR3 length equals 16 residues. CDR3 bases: TGTGCCACCAGTGACCCACTAGCGGGAATTTACAATGAGCAGTTCTTC. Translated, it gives CATSDPLAGIYNEQFF.

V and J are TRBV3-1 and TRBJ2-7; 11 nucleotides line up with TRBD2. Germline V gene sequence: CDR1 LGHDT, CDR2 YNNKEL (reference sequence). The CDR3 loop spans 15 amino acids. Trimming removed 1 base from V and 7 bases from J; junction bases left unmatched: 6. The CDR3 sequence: CASSQGLAGPSEQYF. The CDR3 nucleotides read TGTGCCAGCAGCCAAGGACTAGCGGGGCCCTCAGAGCAGTACTTC.

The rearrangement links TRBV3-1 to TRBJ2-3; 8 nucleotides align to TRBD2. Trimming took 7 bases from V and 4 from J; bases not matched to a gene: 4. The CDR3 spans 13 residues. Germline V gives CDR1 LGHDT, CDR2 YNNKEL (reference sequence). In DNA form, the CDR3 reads TGTGCCAGCAATAGCGGGATGGCAGATACGCAGTATTTT. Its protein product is CASNSGMADTQYF.